The T cell receptor beta chain described here comes from a study of T cells and Merkel cell carcinoma outcomes (TCRdb year 2020). For the wider study: The study examined the tumor T-cell repertoire together with T-cell density as predictors of clinical outcome in patients with Merkel cell carcinoma.

The samples were obtained from people who had Merkel cell carcinoma. Note on this clone: Its binding antigen is unknown. Per-nucleotide qualities are absent, and no much larger clonotype sits a single base away.

The full study reports these points: According to the report, clinical outcomes in Merkel cell carcinoma patients could be predicted using T-cell density together with features of the T-cell repertoire.

The CDR3 measures 16 amino acids from cysteine to phenylalanine. Solely the CDR3 DNA is kept, with 48 bases framed from the first base. CDR1 and CDR2, looked up from the germline V gene, are MNHNS and SASEGT. V is cut back by 4 bases and J by 0 bases, with 6 bases in the junction unmatched. The library came from the immunoSEQ multiplex PCR assay. Not all clones reach the TCRdb copy of this immuneACCESS table, which keeps in-frame sequences only. Checked studies attribute under half of the gap to unresolved V genes and leave the rest unexplained. Present in this sample are fewer than 2,500 clones, around 73% of which were seen just once. The ten top clones hold approximately 26% of the sample.

The rearranged segments are TRBV6-1 and TRBJ2-1, with 7 junctional bases fitting TRBD2. This TCR derives from a human donor with Merkel cell carcinoma. The specimen sequenced was tumor tissue from Merkel cell carcinoma. The CDR3 protein is CASSATSARSYNEQFF. DNA sequence: TGTGCCAGCAGTGCTACTAGCGCCCGCTCCTACAATGAGCAGTTCTTC.